Here is one T cell receptor (beta chain) with its context. Its antigen is unknown. No much larger clone exists at a distance of one base, and base qualities are not known. TCRbeta CDR3 regions were amplified from genomic DNA by a two-step, bias-controlled multiplex PCR. Primers specific for every TRBV and TRBJ gene segment were included in the multiplex PCR. The immunoSEQ Assay was used to generate TCRbeta repertoire data. From the authors' description of their analysis: To merge closely related sequences, reads went through filtering and clustering using a relative-frequency ratio and a modified nearest-neighbor algorithm. V, D and J gene assignments for CDR3 sequences followed IMGT annotation. Template counts were quantified against synthetic TCR CDR3 analog sequences and normalized for PCR amplification bias. Analyses were restricted to unique productive sequences, meaning in-frame CDR3 sequences without stop codons. The immunoSEQ Analyzer software was used to calculate iChao1 richness and clonality, with clonality defined as 1 minus Pielou's evenness. Depending on the Shapiro-Wilk normality results, either Student's t-test or a non-parametric test was run in JMP for statistical testing. As stored in TCRdb, this immuneACCESS dataset retains in-frame rearrangements with V and J assigned. A fraction of the clones does not appear; measured against another copy, unresolved V genes explain less than half of the discrepancy, and the remainder lacks a known reason. V, J and clone size reflect that table, while D and trimming were determined from the DNA. Across this sample there are roughly 880 clones, with about 97% seen only once. Around 2% of the sample belongs to the ten largest clones.

Preterm samples were obtained from a handful of extremely preterm deliveries at roughly 22-28 weeks of gestation. Pregnancies with fetal demise, active maternal HSV infection or known maternal HIV infection were excluded from the study. A FACSAria III cell sorter was used to sort live, Annexin V-negative naive CD8+ T cells (CD3+CD8+CD45RA+CCR7+). Each sample yielded between roughly 17,000 and 110,000 sorted naive CD8+ T cells. Mixed venous-arterial cord blood was collected with preassembled standardized sampling kits. Cord blood was kept at room temperature and processed within 4 hours of collection. Mononuclear cells were isolated from diluted blood by Ficoll-Paque density gradient centrifugation. Before sorting, mononuclear cells were cryopreserved in about 10% DMSO plus 90% FBS and kept long term at -150 degrees C. Thawed cells were stained with Annexin V and antibodies against CD3, CD8, CCR7 and CD45RA. The DNeasy Blood and Tissue Kit was used to extract genomic DNA from sorted cell pellets that had been snap-frozen.

The sample is drawn from a study of naive CD8 T cells in extremely preterm neonates listed by TCRdb under 2017. A note on the overall study: The study compared the TCRbeta CDR3 repertoires of sorted naive CD8+ T cells among four age groups: extremely preterm neonates, term neonates, young children and adults. The study at large found these results: To track T cell development within individuals, the authors urged prospective longitudinal studies of preterm and term neonates. Significantly lower iChao1 richness than in all other age groups (p < 0.05) and an even clone distribution were observed in preterm neonates, indicating a less rich repertoire. The authors noted a small sample size and variable productive template counts among preterm samples as limitations. A larger fraction of CDR3 nucleotide sequences was shared among preterm neonates (approximately 2.5%) than among term neonates (around 0.4%), young children (roughly 0.03%) and adults (approximately 0.01%). Compared with the older groups, preterm CDR3s were shorter and closer to germline, carrying fewer N additions and showing less junctional trimming.

Inclusive of the bounding cysteine and phenylalanine, the CDR3 is 15 residues long. Only the CDR3 portion is preserved as DNA: 45 bases, with reading frame beginning at the first base. According to the germline V gene (reference sequence), CDR1 reads SEHNR and CDR2 reads FQNEAQ. Unmatched junction bases come to 0, with V trimmed by 2 bases and J by 0 bases. Sequenced input: naive CD8+ T cells from cord blood. The receptor was derived from a girl who was born preterm. The rearranged chain carries TRBV7-9 and TRBJ2-3, with TRBD2 matching 9 junction bases. CDR3 reads: CASSLTSGSTDTQYF. Here is the DNA: TGTGCCAGCAGCTTAACTAGCGGGAGCACAGATACGCAGTATTTT.